This T cell receptor (beta chain) was captured in a study of blood T cell repertoires in COVID-19. Germline CDR1 SGHRS, CDR2 YFSETQ. The CDR3 has 14 amino acids. J gave up 5 bases and V 4 bases, and 3 bases lay outside the gene matches. TCRdb's table, derived via immunoSEQ multiplex PCR, lists solely in-frame clones and lacks some. The sample shows 190,000 or so clones, about 90% of them seen only once. This chain links TRBV5-1 with TRBJ1-4, with 9 bases that match TRBD1. The sequenced sample was peripheral blood. This TCR was sampled from a man aged 35-49 years with active or convalescent COVID-19. The chain's CDR3 is CASSQTGGNEKLFF. Written as DNA, the CDR3 is TGCGCCAGCAGCCAGACAGGGGGGAATGAAAAACTGTTTTTT.